This T cell receptor (beta chain) was sequenced during a study of beta chain features in type 1 diabetes. Of the isolated RNA, all was reverse transcribed, and so the sequenced material was expressed TCRB transcripts. TCRdb's table, derived via immunoSEQ multiplex PCR, lists solely in-frame clones and lacks some. This table has about 330,000 clones, roughly 9.6% appearing once. This clone was detected only a few times. Other DNA sequences in this specimen translate into the identical CDR3. The length of the CDR3 is 15 residues. CDR1 and CDR2 from the germline V gene are SGHRS and YFSETQ. V shed 0 bases and J shed 0 bases, with 7 bases lying between them.

The rearrangement uses TRBV5-1 and TRBJ1-5, with D unclear. The receptor comes from a young woman in good health. Sequenced sample: naive CD4+ T cells from blood. The CDR3 reads CASSLGQDSNQPQHF. The DNA for the CDR3 is TGCGCCAGCAGCTTGGGGCAGGATAGCAATCAGCCCCAGCATTTT.